Shown below are 28 T cell receptor beta chains from a single sample sequenced in a study of post-analysis software for immune sequencing data. Study-wide points: Roughly 5 TRBV segments, including TRBV5-6, TRBV5-1 and TRBV20-1, were more frequent in patients than controls.

Each TCR beta cDNA library carried unique molecular identifiers. MiXCR, run by TCRdb on the PCR reads, gives a single entry per CDR3 protein. The sample includes about 570,000 distinct CDR3 sequences, roughly 34% of them seen just once. No antigen has been assigned to these receptors. What was sequenced was blood. The receptors were gathered from a girl aged 2-17 years with multiple sclerosis.

This clonotype was counted between two and nine times. One end of the junction fails to match germline, which may point to a read error. The genes are TRBV11-2 and TRBJ1-2, with D perhaps TRBD1 (5 bases). Germline V gene data show CDR1 as SGHAT and CDR2 as FQNNGV. This CDR3 is 12 amino acids long. CDR3 nucleotides: TGCGCCAGCAGCTTGGATCAGGGTGGCTACACCTTC. Encoded protein: CASSLDQGGYTF.

This chain connects TRBV6-6 to TRBJ2-7, with 12 bases matching TRBD2. J lost 4 bases, V lost 6 bases, and 7 bases had no gene match. Germline V gene sequence: CDR1 MNHNY, CDR2 SVGAGI (reference sequence). The length of the CDR3 is 15 residues. The CDR3 region is CASRNLAGGRYEQYF. DNA for the CDR3: TGTGCCAGCAGGAATCTAGCGGGGGGGCGGTACGAGCAGTACTTC.

The rearrangement joins TRBV20-1 to TRBJ2-3, with no clear D. This CDR3 comprises 12 residues. The V end was cut by 6 bases, the J end by 6 bases, with 13 bases between. CDR1 and CDR2 (germline): DFQATT, SNEGSKA (reference sequence). CDR3 bases: TGCAGTGCCCCCGGGTCACGGGATACGCAGTATTTT. Translated: CSAPGSRDTQYF.

The V gene is TRBV10-1, the J gene TRBJ2-1; perhaps TRBD1 as D (5 bases). The CDR3 covers 13 residues. V gave up 6 bases and J gave up 9 bases, with 15 bases separating them. Germline values: CDR1 WNHNN, CDR2 SYGVQD (reference sequence). The CDR3, as DNA: TGCGCCAGCAGGGGCCGACAGTTTAGTGAGCAGTTCTTC. Translation: CASRGRQFSEQFF.

This clonotype has more than one count but fewer than ten. The rearrangement links TRBV7-6 to TRBJ2-5, with D unclear. There are 12 residues in the CDR3. Trimming took 5 bases from V and 7 from J, leaving 11 bases between them. Germline CDR1 is SGHVS and CDR2 is FNYEAQ. CDR3 DNA sequence: TGTGCCAGCAGCCCCGTCAAGGGGACCCAGTACTTC. It yields the protein CASSPVKGTQYF.

Note on this clonotype: One end of the junction fails to match germline, which may point to a read error. The CDR3 sequence is CASSLARQLETRYF. The CDR3 nucleotides are TGTGCCAGCAGCTTGGCAAGGCAGCTAGAGACCCGGTACTTC. The V and J genes are TRBV5-6 and TRBJ2-5; D unresolved. The CDR3 has 14 amino acids. The germline gives CDR1 SGHDT, CDR2 YYEEEE.

Comments on this clonotype: A single base separates this from a much larger clone, so it may be a read error. V is TRBV7-9 and J is TRBJ2-5, with 11 bases identical to TRBD2. The CDR3 sequence is 15 residues long. Germline V lookup: CDR1 SEHNR, CDR2 FQNEAQ (reference sequence). The junction had 8 bases not matched to a gene; V was cut back by 0 bases and J by 11 bases. CDR3 sequence (DNA): TGTGCCAGCAGCTTAGCGACTAGCGGGGTGAATGAGCAGTACTTC. Its protein product is CASSLATSGVNEQYF.

Comment on this clonotype: A much larger clone lies one base from this, so it may be a read error. The CDR3 bases are TGCAGCTACGGGGGGCCGGGTTACAATGAGCAGTTCTTC. This gives the protein CSYGGPGYNEQFF. The chain joins TRBV29-1 to TRBJ2-1, with D maybe TRBD2 (7 bases). The ends were cut back, 8 bases at V and 4 bases at J, with 15 bases in the middle. The CDR3 is 13 residues long. Germline CDR1 reads SQVTM; CDR2 reads ANQGSEA.

The V call is TRBV5-1, the J call TRBJ2-1; 12 positions agree with TRBD2. From germline, CDR1 is SGHRS and CDR2 YFSETQ. The CDR3 consists of 19 residues. J lost 4 bases, V lost 4 bases, and 15 bases had no gene match. DNA for the CDR3: TGCGCCAGCAGCCGTCATGGACTAGCGGGGAATGCAGTGTACAATGAGCAGTTCTTC. Residues: CASSRHGLAGNAVYNEQFF.

V is TRBV6-2 or TRBV6-3 and J is TRBJ2-5; TRBD2 matches at 7 bases. The CDR3 covers 15 residues. Germline V CDR1 and CDR2: MNHEY, SVGEGT. Germline trimming cut 7 bases from V and 4 bases from J; bases unmatched to any gene: 12. The DNA for the CDR3 is TGTGCCAGCATCGACGGAATAGCGGGTGCAGAGACCCAGTACTTC. Translation gives CASIDGIAGAETQYF.

There are a few counts of this clonotype. The chain uses TRBV6-5 and TRBJ2-7; 7 bases are shared with TRBD1. V trimming: 5 bases; J trimming: 3 bases; junction bases outside the gene matches: 10. CDR1 is MNHEY, CDR2 SVGAGI, per germline. This CDR3 region has 15 residues. The CDR3 DNA sequence: TGTGCCAGCAGTAGGGGACAGACCCCGGGCTACGAGCAGTACTTC. It yields the protein CASSRGQTPGYEQYF.

The V call is TRBV6-5, the J call TRBJ2-1; D is uncertain. The CDR3 sequence is 11 residues long. V dropped 6 bases and J dropped 9 bases, with 9 bases sitting between them. Germline V gives CDR1 MNHEY, CDR2 SVGAGI. Here the CDR3 DNA reads TGTGCCAGCAGCTTATGGGGTGAGCAGTTCTTC. Its translation is CASSLWGEQFF.

CDR3 sequence: CASSLVGDYGYTF. CDR3 nucleotides: TGTGCCAGCAGCTTAGTCGGGGACTATGGCTACACCTTC. This sequence joins TRBV7-2 and TRBJ1-2; D is unresolved. CDR1 SGHTA and CDR2 FQGNSA come from the germline V gene. This CDR3 is 13 amino acids long. With 1 base removed from V and 3 bases from J, the gap between germline ends came to 6 bases.

V is TRBV5-1 and J is TRBJ2-3; D uncertain. CDR3 length: 13 residues. Germline CDR1 and CDR2: SGHRS and YFSETQ. V dropped 0 bases and J dropped 8 bases, with 10 bases sitting between them. CDR3 nucleotide sequence: TGCGCCAGCAGCTTGGAACCAGACGGTACGCAGTATTTT. Translating gives CASSLEPDGTQYF.

This clonotype has a handful of counts. This chain connects TRBV29-1 to TRBJ2-3, with a possible D match to TRBD1 (5 bases). The CDR3 sequence is 12 residues long. CDR1 and CDR2 from the germline V gene are SQVTM and ANQGSEA. V was cut by 3 bases and J by 7 bases, with 11 bases left in between. The CDR3 protein is CSVDPMGHTQYF. The CDR3 region has the DNA TGCAGCGTTGACCCTATGGGGCATACGCAGTATTTT.

The V and J genes are TRBV4-1 and TRBJ1-2, with TRBD1 matching 7 bases. Germline V gene data show CDR1 as MGHRA and CDR2 as YSYEKL. The CDR3 has 15 amino acids. J gave up 7 bases and V 0 bases, and 8 bases lay outside the gene matches. The CDR3 DNA reads as TGCGCCAGCAGCCAAGATTCACGGACAGGTGCTGGCTACACCTTC. Translation gives CASSQDSRTGAGYTF.

This clonotype was seen a handful of times. V is TRBV13 and J is TRBJ2-4; TRBD2 matches 9 bases. Near its end, the DNA agrees better with TRBJ2-7, so the J call may be wrong. Per germline, CDR1 PRHDT and CDR2 FYEKMQ (reference sequence). The CDR3 covers 16 residues. DNA for the CDR3: TGTGCCAGCAGCACTAGGATAGCGGGGGCCTCCTACGAGCAGTACTTC. Translated: CASSTRIAGASYEQYF.

This clonotype occurred a few times. This chain connects TRBV7-3 to TRBJ2-2, with 7 bases aligning to TRBD2. The V segment lost 0 bases and the J segment 6 bases; nucleotides outside the gene matches: 4. Germline V gene data show CDR1 as SGHTA and CDR2 as FQGTGA. CDR3 length: 15 amino acids. CDR3 DNA: TGTGCCAGCAGCTTAACTAGCGGGTCCCCCGGGGAGCTGTTTTTT. It yields the protein CASSLTSGSPGELFF.

In its sample, this clonotype was seen many times. This chain uses TRBV2 with TRBJ2-1; 11 bases agree with TRBD1. The V segment lost 8 bases and the J segment 4 bases; nucleotides outside the gene matches: 7. The germline V gene has CDR1 SNHLY and CDR2 FYNNEI. This CDR3 is 15 amino acids long. CDR3 DNA sequence: TGTGCCAGCCGTACCGGGACAGGGGGGTACAATGAGCAGTTCTTC. Translated: CASRTGTGGYNEQFF.

This clonotype was seen only a few times. The rearrangement joins TRBV5-1 to TRBJ2-1, with D tentatively TRBD1 or TRBD2 (5 bases each). Germline-derived CDR1 and CDR2 are SGHRS and YFSETQ. This CDR3 contains 15 residues. The germline V and J ends were trimmed by 0 bases and 3 bases, with 10 bases remaining between them. This CDR3 reads CASSLVGPSYNEQFF. CDR3 nucleotides: TGCGCCAGCAGCTTGGTGGGACCCAGCTACAATGAGCAGTTCTTC.

This clonotype came up a few times. The chain joins TRBV29-1 to TRBJ1-5; D uncertain. Per germline, CDR1 SQVTM and CDR2 ANQGSEA. Trimming pared 2 bases from V and 9 bases from J, leaving 8 bases between. The CDR3 covers 11 residues. The CDR3: CSVECGWPQHF. In DNA, the CDR3 is TGCAGCGTTGAATGTGGCTGGCCCCAGCATTTT. The variable domain in full, completed from reference TRBV29-1 and TRBJ1-5, reads SAVISQKPSRDICQRGTSLTIQCQVDSQVTMMFWYRQQPGQSLTLIATANQGSEATYESGFVIDKFPISRPNLTFSTLTVSNMSPEDSSIYLCSVECGWPQHFGDGTRLSIL.

J is TRBJ2-3 and V is TRBV20-1; no clear D. Between the trimmed V and J ends, which lost 0 bases and 9 bases, there was a span of 16 bases. The CDR3 runs to 14 residues. CDR1 is DFQATT, CDR2 SNEGSKA, per germline (reference sequence). The CDR3 nucleotides read TGCAGTGCTAGAGATCTCGGGTCTCTACCCACGCAGTATTTT. This translates into CSARDLGSLPTQYF.

V usage is TRBV14 and J usage is TRBJ2-7, with D hard to call. The CDR3 is made up of 13 amino acids. The V end was cut by 4 bases, the J end by 7 bases, with 14 bases between. Looked up from germline, CDR1 is SGHDN and CDR2 is FVKESK. The CDR3 nucleotides read TGTGCCAGCAGCCCTCCGTTACTGGTGGAGCAGTACTTC. Translated, it gives CASSPPLLVEQYF.

The chain has TRBV2 and TRBJ2-3; 8 bases agree with TRBD2. The germline V gene encodes CDR1 SNHLY and CDR2 FYNNEI. V lost 8 bases, J lost 5 bases, and 15 bases stayed unmatched. The CDR3 loop spans 16 amino acids. CDR3 nucleotides: TGTGCCAGCGACGACTCGGGGGGGCCTAGGTTAGATACGCAGTATTTT. It codes for CASDDSGGPRLDTQYF.

This clonotype was picked up a small number of times. The chain recombines TRBV9 with TRBJ1-2, with 7 bases aligning to TRBD1. The length of the CDR3 is 15 residues. V lost 0 bases to trimming and J lost 4 bases; unmatched junction nucleotides: 6. Germline values: CDR1 SGDLS, CDR2 YYNGEE. The CDR3 spells CASSVGGQLLYGYTF. The CDR3 DNA follows: TGTGCCAGCAGCGTAGGGGGACAGCTCCTCTATGGCTACACCTTC.

The rearrangement joins TRBV10-3 to TRBJ1-6; TRBD1 matches 8 bases. CDR3 length equals 13 residues. Per the germline V gene, CDR1 is ENHRY and CDR2 is SYGVKD. CDR3 sequence (DNA): TGTACCAGCTACCGGGACAGGAATTCACCCCTCCACTTT. Translating gives CTSYRDRNSPLHF.

This clonotype was observed a handful of times. J is TRBJ2-3 and V is TRBV10-3; weak D call: TRBD1 (6 bases). Germline loops: CDR1 ENHRY, CDR2 SYGVKD. The germline V and J ends were trimmed by 7 bases and 2 bases, with 13 bases remaining between them. The CDR3 length is 14 residues. The CDR3 sequence: CAITVDSLTDTQYF. CDR3 DNA: TGTGCCATCACCGTGGACAGCCTCACAGATACGCAGTATTTT.

This clonotype was counted only a few times. The gene calls are TRBV7-6 and TRBJ2-5, with 7 bases that match TRBD1. The germline V gene encodes CDR1 SGHVS and CDR2 FNYEAQ. This CDR3 spans 16 amino acids. After removal of 1 base from V and 0 bases from J, the junction contained 5 bases not matched to a gene. CDR3 DNA: TGTGCCAGCAGCTTAGGTCCAGGGGGTTACCAAGAGACCCAGTACTTC. Translated, it gives CASSLGPGGYQETQYF.